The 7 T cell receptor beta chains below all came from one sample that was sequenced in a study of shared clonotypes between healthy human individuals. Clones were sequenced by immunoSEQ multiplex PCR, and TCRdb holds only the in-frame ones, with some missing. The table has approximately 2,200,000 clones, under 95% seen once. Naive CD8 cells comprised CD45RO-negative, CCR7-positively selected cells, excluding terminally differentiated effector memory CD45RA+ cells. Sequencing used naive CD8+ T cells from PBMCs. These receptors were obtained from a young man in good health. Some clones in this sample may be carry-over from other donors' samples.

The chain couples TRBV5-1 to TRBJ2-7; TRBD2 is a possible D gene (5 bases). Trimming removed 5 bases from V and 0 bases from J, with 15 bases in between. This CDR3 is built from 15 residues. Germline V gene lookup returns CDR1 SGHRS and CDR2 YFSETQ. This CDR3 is CASRPAGGSSYEQYF. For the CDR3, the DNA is TGCGCCAGCAGGCCGGCCGGTGGGAGCTCCTACGAGCAGTACTTC.

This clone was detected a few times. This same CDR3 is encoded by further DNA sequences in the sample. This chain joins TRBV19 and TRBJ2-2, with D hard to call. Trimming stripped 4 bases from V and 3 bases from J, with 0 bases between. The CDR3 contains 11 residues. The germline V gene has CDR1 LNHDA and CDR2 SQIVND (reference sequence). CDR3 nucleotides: TGTGCCAGTAGTAACACCGGGGAGCTGTTTTTT. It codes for CASSNTGELFF. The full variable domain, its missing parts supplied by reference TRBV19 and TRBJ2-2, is DGGITQSPKYLFRKEGQNVTLSCEQNLNHDAMYWYRQDPGQGLRLIYYSQIVNDFQKGDIAEGYSVSREKKESFPLTVTSAQKNPTAFYLCASSNTGELFFGEGSRLTVL.

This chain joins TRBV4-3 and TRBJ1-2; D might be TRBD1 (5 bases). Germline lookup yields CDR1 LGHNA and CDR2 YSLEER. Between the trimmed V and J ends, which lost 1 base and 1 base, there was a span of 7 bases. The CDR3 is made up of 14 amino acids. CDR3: CASSQAGINYGYTF. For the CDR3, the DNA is TGCGCCAGCAGCCAAGCAGGGATTAACTATGGCTACACCTTC.

The CDR3 here is CAISDPPGELFF. DNA for the CDR3: TGTGCCATCAGTGACCCCCCCGGGGAGCTGTTTTTT. The rearrangement joins TRBV10-3 to TRBJ2-2, with no clear D. CDR1 is ENHRY, CDR2 SYGVKD, per germline. The V end was cut by 3 bases, the J end by 6 bases, with 5 bases between. The CDR3 runs 12 residues.

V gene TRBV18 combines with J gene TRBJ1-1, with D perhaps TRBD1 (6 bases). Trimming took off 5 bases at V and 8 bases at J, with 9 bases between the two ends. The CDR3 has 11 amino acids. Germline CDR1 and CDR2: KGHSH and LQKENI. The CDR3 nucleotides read TGTGCCAGCTCATTTGGGACAGAAGCTTTCTTT. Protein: CASSFGTEAFF.

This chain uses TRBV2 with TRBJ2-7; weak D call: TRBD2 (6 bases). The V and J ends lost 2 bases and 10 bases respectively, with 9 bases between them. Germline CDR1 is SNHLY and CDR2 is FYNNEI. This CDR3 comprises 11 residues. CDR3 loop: CASSERDFQYF. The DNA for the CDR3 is TGTGCCAGCAGTGAAAGGGACTTCCAGTACTTC.

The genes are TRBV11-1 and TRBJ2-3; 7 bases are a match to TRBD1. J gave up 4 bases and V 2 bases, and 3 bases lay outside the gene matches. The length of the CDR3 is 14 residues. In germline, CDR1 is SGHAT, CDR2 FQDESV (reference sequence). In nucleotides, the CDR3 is TGTGCCAGCAGCTTAATCAGGGGGTCAGATACGCAGTATTTT. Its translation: CASSLIRGSDTQYF.